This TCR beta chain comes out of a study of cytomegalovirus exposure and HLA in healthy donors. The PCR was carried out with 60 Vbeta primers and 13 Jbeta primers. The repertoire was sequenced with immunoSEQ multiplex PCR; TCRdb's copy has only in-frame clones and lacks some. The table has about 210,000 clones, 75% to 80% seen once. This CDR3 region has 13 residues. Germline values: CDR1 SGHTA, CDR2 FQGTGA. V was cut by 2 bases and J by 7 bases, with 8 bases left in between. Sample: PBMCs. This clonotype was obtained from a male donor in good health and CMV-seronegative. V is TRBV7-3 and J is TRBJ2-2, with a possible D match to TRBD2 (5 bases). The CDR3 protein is CASSLEGGGELFF. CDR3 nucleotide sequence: TGTGCCAGCAGCTTAGAGGGCGGCGGGGAGCTGTTTTTT. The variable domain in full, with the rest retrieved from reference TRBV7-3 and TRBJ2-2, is GAGVSQTPSNKVTEKGKYVELRCDPISGHTALYWYRQSLGQGPEFLIYFQGTGAADDSGLPNDRFFAVRPEGSVSTLKIQRTERGDSAVYLCASSLEGGGELFFGEGSRLTVL.